Following are 9 T cell receptor beta chains from one sample sequenced in a study of blood T cell repertoires in COVID-19 (TCRdb year 2020). Library method: the immunoSEQ multiplex PCR assay. TCRdb holds this immuneACCESS table with in-frame rearrangements only. Some clones are missing; in checked studies, unresolved V genes explain under half, and the rest has no known cause. The sample profile shows over 150,000 clones; approximately 83% of them were found once. Under 13% of the sample goes to the ten largest clones. Input material: peripheral blood. The source is a man between 65 and 85 years old with active or convalescent COVID-19.

The chain couples TRBV6-6 to TRBJ2-7; 8 bases line up with TRBD1. This CDR3 region has 15 residues. Trimming took 4 bases from V and 3 from J; bases not matched to a gene: 8. Germline V gives CDR1 MNHNY, CDR2 SVGAGI (reference sequence). CDR3 protein: CASSFNRGRDYEQYF. The CDR3 nucleotides are TGTGCCAGCAGTTTTAACAGGGGGAGAGACTACGAGCAGTACTTC.

V and J are TRBV7-2 and TRBJ1-2, with D hard to call. V was trimmed by 2 bases and J by 5 bases, leaving 6 bases between them. Germline V gene sequence: CDR1 SGHTA, CDR2 FQGNSA. The CDR3 contains 12 residues. The CDR3 coding sequence is TGTGCCAGCAGCTTATCTTCTTATGGCTACACCTTC. Its translation is CASSLSSYGYTF.

V and J are TRBV6-5 and TRBJ2-5, with 8 bases lining up with TRBD1. From germline, CDR1 is MNHEY and CDR2 SVGAGI. This CDR3 spans 13 amino acids. Unmatched junction bases numbered 5, after V lost 6 bases and J lost 5 bases. The CDR3 loop is CASRSGGRETQYF. The CDR3 DNA sequence: TGTGCCAGCAGGTCAGGGGGCAGGGAGACCCAGTACTTC.

This clone was detected once. CDR3 sequence: CASSDHRGPITEAFF. CDR3 DNA: TGTGCCAGCAGCGATCACAGGGGGCCGATCACTGAAGCTTTCTTT. The chain links TRBV5-4 to TRBJ1-1; 9 bases line up with TRBD1. V lost 4 bases to trimming and J lost 4 bases; unmatched junction nucleotides: 8. The length of the CDR3 is 15 residues. Germline V CDR1 and CDR2: SGHNT, YYREEE (reference sequence).

The rearrangement joins TRBV19 to TRBJ2-6, with D tentatively TRBD2 (6 bases). The V gene lost 6 bases and the J gene lost 3 bases, with 21 bases spanning the gap. The CDR3 runs to 18 residues. Germline values: CDR1 LNHDA, CDR2 SQIVND (reference sequence). CDR3 residues: CASSQHPRGRDGANVLTF. CDR3 DNA sequence: TGTGCCAGTAGCCAACACCCGCGGGGCAGGGATGGGGCCAACGTCCTGACTTTC.

The chain recombines TRBV29-1 with TRBJ1-4; 11 bases map to TRBD1. The CDR3 has 14 residues. Losses at the gene ends were 7 bases for V and 8 bases for J; bases not matched to a gene: 9. CDR1 is SQVTM and CDR2 is ANQGSEA in the germline V gene. CDR3 sequence: CSAAPGTGGEKLFF. The CDR3 DNA reads TGCAGCGCGGCCCCCGGGACAGGGGGAGAAAAACTGTTTTTT.

The rearrangement links TRBV18 to TRBJ1-4; TRBD1 is a possible D gene (6 bases). Germline V CDR1 and CDR2: KGHSH, LQKENI. V dropped 6 bases and J dropped 8 bases, with 16 bases sitting between them. This CDR3 is 14 amino acids long. CDR3 nucleotides: TGTGCCAGCTCTCTGCAGGGGTCGAACGAAAAACTGTTTTTT. This sequence encodes CASSLQGSNEKLFF.

The chain links TRBV6-5 to TRBJ2-7; D remains unclear. The CDR3 runs to 13 residues. V was shortened by 5 bases and J by 0 bases, with 8 bases between the two germline ends. Germline V gene data show CDR1 as MNHEY and CDR2 as SVGAGI. CDR3 coding DNA: TGTGCCAGCAGTATGACACACTCCTACGAGCAGTACTTC. This encodes CASSMTHSYEQYF.

The J gene is TRBJ1-4, the V gene TRBV11-2; no clear D gene. Trimming shortened V by 4 bases and J by 9 bases, and 15 bases separated the two germline ends. CDR1 SGHAT and CDR2 FQNNGV come from the germline V gene. This CDR3 contains 14 residues. The CDR3 sequence: CASSWEGGLQKLFF. In nucleotides, the CDR3 is TGTGCCAGCAGCTGGGAGGGAGGACTGCAAAAACTGTTTTTT.